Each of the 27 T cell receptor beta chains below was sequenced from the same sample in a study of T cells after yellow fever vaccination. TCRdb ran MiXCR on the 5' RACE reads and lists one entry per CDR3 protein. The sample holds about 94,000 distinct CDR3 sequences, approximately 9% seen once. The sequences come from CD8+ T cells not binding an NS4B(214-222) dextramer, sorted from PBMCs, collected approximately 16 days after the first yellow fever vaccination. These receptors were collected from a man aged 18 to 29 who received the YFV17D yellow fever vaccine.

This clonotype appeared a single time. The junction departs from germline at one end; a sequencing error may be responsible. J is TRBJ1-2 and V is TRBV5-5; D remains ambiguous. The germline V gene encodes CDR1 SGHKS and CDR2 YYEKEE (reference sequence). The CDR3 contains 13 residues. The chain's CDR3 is CASSLPLPNGYTF. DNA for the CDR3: TGCGCCAGCAGCTTACCTCTTCCTAATGGCTACACCTTC.

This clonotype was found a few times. The CDR3 sequence is CASSLLGKGNQPQHF. The CDR3 nucleotides are TGTGCCAGCAGCTTGTTAGGAAAAGGAAATCAGCCCCAGCATTTT. The chain recombines TRBV5-5 with TRBJ1-5; unclear D gene. CDR1 and CDR2 from the germline V gene are SGHKS and YYEKEE (reference sequence). Trimming took off 1 base at V and 4 bases at J, with 12 bases between the two ends. CDR3 length equals 15 residues.

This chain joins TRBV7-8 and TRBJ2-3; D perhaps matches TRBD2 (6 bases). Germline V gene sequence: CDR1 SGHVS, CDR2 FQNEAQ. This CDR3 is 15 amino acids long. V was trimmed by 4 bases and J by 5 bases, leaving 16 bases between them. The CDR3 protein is CASSSSGSTGDTQYF. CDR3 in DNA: TGTGCCAGCAGCTCCAGCGGGTCAACCGGAGATACGCAGTATTTT. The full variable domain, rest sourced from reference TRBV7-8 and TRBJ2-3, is GAGVSQSPRYKVAKRGQDVALRCDPISGHVSLFWYQQALGQGPEFLTYFQNEAQLDKSGLPSDRFFAERPEGSVSTLKIQRTQQEDSAVYLCASSSSGSTGDTQYFGPGTRLTVL.

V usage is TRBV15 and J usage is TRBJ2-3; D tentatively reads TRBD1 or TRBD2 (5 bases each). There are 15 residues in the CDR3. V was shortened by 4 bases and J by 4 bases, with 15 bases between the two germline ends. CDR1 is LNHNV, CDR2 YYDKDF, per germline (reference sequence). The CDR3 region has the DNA TGTGCCACCAGCACCCCCCGGGGCGCCCCAGATACGCAGTATTTT. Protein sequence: CATSTPRGAPDTQYF.

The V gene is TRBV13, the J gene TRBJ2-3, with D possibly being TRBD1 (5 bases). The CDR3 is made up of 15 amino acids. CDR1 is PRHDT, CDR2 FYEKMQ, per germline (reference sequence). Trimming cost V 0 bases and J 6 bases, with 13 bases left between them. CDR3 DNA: TGTGCCAGCAGCTTAGGGGCAGGGCTATCGGATACGCAGTATTTT. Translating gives CASSLGAGLSDTQYF. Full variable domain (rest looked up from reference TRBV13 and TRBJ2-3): AAGVIQSPRHLIKEKRETATLKCYPIPRHDTVYWYQQGPGQDPQFLISFYEKMQSDKGSIPDRFSAQQFSDYHSELNMSSLELGDSALYFCASSLGAGLSDTQYFGPGTRLTVL.

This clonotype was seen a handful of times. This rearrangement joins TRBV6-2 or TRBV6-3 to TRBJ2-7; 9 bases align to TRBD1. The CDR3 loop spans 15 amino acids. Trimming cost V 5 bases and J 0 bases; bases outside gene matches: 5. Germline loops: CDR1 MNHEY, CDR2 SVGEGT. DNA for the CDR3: TGTGCCAGCAGTCCCGGGACAGGGAGCTCCTACGAGCAGTACGTC. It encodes CASSPGTGSSYEQYV.

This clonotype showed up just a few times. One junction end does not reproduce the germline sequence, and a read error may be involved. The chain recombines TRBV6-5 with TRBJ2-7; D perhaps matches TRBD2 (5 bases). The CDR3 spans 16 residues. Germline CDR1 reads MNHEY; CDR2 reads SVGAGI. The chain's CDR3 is CASSYSGVRLSSEQYF. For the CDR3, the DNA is TGTGCCAGCAGTTACTCCGGGGTGCGGTTGTCCTCCGAGCAGTACTTC.

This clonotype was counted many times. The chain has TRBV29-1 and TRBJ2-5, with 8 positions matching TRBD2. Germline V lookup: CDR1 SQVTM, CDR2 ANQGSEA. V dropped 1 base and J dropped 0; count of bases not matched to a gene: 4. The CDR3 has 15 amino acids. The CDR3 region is CSVEGGRGDQETQYF. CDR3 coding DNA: TGCAGCGTTGAAGGAGGGCGGGGGGACCAAGAGACCCAGTACTTC.

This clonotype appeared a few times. The CDR3 is CASSQELAGLSTGELFF. The CDR3 bases are TGCGCCAGCAGCCAAGAACTAGCGGGCTTAAGCACCGGGGAGCTGTTTTTT. The chain employs TRBV4-3 and TRBJ2-2; 9 bases match TRBD2. The CDR3 extends over 17 amino acids. After removal of 0 bases from V and 4 bases from J, the junction contained 6 bases not matched to a gene. The germline V gene has CDR1 LGHNA and CDR2 YSLEER.

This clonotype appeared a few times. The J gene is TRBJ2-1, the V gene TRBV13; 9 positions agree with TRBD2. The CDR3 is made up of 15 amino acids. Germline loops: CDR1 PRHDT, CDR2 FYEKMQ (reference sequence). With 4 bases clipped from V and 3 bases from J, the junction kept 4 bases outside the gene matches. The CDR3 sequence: CASSSGLAIYNEQFF. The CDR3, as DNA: TGTGCCAGCAGCTCGGGACTAGCTATCTACAATGAGCAGTTCTTC.

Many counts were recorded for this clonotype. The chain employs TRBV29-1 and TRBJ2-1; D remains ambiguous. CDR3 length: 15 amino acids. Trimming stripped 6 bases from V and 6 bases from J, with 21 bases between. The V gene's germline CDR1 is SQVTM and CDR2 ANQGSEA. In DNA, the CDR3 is TGCAGCGTCGAATCGCCCCTCCCCGTGGGCAATGAGCAGTTCTTC. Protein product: CSVESPLPVGNEQFF.

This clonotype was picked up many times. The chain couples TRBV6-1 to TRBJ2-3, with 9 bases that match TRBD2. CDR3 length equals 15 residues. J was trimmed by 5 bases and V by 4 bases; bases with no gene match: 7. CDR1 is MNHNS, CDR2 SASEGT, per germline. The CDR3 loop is CASSVVAGEGDTQYF. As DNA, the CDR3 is TGTGCCAGCAGTGTGGTAGCGGGGGAGGGAGATACGCAGTATTTT.

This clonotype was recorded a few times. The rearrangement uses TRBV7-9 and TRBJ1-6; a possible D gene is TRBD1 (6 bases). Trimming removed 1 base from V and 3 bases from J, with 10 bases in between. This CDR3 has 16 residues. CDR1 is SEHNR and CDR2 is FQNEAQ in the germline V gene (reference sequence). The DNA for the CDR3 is TGTGCCAGCAGCTTAGTCTCAGGGGTCTATAATTCACCCCTCCACTTT. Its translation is CASSLVSGVYNSPLHF.

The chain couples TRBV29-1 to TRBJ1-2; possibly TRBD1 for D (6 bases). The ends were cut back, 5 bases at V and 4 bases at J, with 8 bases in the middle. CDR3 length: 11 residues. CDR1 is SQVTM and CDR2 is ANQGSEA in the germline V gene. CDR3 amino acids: CSVPGVYGYTF. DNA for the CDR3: TGCAGCGTTCCAGGGGTCTATGGCTACACCTTC.

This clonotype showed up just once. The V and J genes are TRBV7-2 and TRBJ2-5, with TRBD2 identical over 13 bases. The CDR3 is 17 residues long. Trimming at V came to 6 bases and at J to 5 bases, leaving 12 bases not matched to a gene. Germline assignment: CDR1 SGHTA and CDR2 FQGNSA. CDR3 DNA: TGTGCCAGCAGGGATCCGCGGACTAGCGGGGGTTTTGAGACCCAGTACTTC. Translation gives CASRDPRTSGGFETQYF.

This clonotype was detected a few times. The CDR3 nucleotides are TGCGCCAGCAGCCAAGAAGGCTATCAGCCCCAGCATTTT. Protein: CASSQEGYQPQHF. The gene calls are TRBV4-1 and TRBJ1-5; D call uncertain. Trimming removed 0 bases from V and 5 bases from J, with 5 bases in between. The CDR3 totals 13 residues. From germline, CDR1 is MGHRA and CDR2 YSYEKL.

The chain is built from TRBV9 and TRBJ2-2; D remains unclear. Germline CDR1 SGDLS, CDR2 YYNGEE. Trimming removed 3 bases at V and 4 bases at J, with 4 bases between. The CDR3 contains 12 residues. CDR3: CASSAVTGELFF. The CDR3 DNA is TGTGCCAGCAGCGCTGTCACCGGGGAGCTGTTTTTT.

The CDR3 protein is CASSQVRGNEQFF. The CDR3 DNA reads TGCGCCAGCAGCCAGGTCCGGGGGAATGAGCAGTTCTTC. The V and J genes are TRBV4-3 and TRBJ2-1; D possibly corresponds to TRBD2 (6 bases). The ends were cut back, 3 bases at V and 7 bases at J, with 10 bases in the middle. The CDR3 covers 13 residues. Germline assignment: CDR1 LGHNA and CDR2 YSLEER.

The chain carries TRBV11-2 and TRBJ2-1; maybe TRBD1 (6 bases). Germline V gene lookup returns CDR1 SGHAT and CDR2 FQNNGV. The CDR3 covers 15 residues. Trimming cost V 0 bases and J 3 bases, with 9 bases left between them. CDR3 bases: TGTGCCAGCAGCTTAGAGGGCAGGGGCTACAATGAGCAGTTCTTC. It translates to CASSLEGRGYNEQFF.

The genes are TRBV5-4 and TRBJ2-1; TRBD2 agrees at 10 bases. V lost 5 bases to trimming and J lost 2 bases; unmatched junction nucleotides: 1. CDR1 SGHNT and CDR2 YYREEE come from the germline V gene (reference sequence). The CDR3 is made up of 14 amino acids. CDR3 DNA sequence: TGTGCCAGCAGACTAGCGGGGACCTACAATGAGCAGTTCTTC. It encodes CASRLAGTYNEQFF.

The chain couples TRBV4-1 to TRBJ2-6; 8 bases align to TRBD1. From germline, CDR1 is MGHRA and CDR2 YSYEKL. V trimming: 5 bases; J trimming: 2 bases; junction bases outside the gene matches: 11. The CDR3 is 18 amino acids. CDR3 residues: CASSERTGMGPGANVLTF. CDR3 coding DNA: TGCGCCAGCAGCGAAAGGACAGGGATGGGGCCTGGGGCCAACGTCCTGACTTTC.

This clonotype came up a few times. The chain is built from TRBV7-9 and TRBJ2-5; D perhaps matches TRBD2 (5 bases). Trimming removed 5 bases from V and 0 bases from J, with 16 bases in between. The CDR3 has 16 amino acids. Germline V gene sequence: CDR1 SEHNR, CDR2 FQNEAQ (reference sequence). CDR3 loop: CASSPSGNPYQETQYF. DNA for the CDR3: TGTGCCAGCAGCCCCTCGGGGAATCCGTACCAAGAGACCCAGTACTTC.

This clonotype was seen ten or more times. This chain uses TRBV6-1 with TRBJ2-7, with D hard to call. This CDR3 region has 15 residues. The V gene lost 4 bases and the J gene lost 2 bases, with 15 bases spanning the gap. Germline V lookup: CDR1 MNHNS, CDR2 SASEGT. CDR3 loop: CASSGDIQLAYEQYF. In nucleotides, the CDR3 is TGTGCCAGCAGTGGCGACATCCAACTCGCCTACGAGCAGTACTTC.

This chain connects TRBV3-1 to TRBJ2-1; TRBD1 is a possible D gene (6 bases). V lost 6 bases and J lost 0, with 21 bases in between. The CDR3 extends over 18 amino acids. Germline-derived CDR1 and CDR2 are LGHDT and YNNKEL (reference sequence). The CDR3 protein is CASSSHQDSLSSYNEQFF. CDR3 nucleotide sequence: TGTGCCAGCAGTTCCCACCAGGACAGTTTAAGCTCCTACAATGAGCAGTTCTTC.

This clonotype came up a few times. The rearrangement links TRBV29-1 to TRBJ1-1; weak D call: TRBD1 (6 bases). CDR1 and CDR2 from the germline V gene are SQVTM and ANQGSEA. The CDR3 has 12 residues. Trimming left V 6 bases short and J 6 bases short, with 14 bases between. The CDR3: CSVKQGGPEAFF. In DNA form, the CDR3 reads TGCAGCGTAAAACAGGGCGGGCCTGAAGCTTTCTTT.

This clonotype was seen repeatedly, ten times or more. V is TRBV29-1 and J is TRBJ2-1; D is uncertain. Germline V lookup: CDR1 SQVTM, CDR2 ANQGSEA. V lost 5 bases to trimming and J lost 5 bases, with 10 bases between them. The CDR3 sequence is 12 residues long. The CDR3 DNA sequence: TGCAGCGTTAATACCCCGAACAATGAGCAGTTCTTC. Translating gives CSVNTPNNEQFF.

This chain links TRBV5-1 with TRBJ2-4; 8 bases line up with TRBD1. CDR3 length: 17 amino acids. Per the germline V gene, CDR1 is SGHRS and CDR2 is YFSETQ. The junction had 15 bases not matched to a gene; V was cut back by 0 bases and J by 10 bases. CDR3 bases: TGCGCCAGCAGCTTGGGTCTGGATCCAGGGGGCATCAAGATTCAGTACTTC. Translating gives CASSLGLDPGGIKIQYF.